This is a list of T cell receptor beta chains from one sample in a study of control samples from healthy donors and cancer patients. Using immunoSEQ multiplex PCR, the repertoire was profiled, and TCRdb retains in-frame clones only, with some absent. Among 160,000 or so clones listed, around 96% were seen once. The sequenced material came from blood. Receptors originate from a woman in her 30s in good health. Each CDR3 is given with its conserved first and last residue. The order of the fields is D gene, clone size, CDR3 length, J gene, V gene, CDR3 DNA, CDR3 protein. D genes are given only for firm matches. The size field is filled for only some rows; it gives once, few, many or a size class.

>.|.|13|TRBJ2-4|TRBV15
TGTGCCACCCTTCAGGGAGGAACGGGCATTCAGTACTTC
CATLQGGTGIQYF
>.|.|13|TRBJ1-1|TRBV5-1
TGCGCCAGCAGCTTTCGCCTAAACACTGAAGCTTTCTTT
CASSFRLNTEAFF
>TRBD1|.|15|TRBJ2-1|TRBV5-1
TGCGCCAGCAGCAAGGGACAGGGGATCGGCAATGAGCAGTTCTTC
CASSKGQGIGNEQFF
>.|.|14|TRBJ1-2|TRBV7-2
TGTGCCAGCAGCTTGGCCGGGACTATCTATGGCTACACCTTC
CASSLAGTIYGYTF
>TRBD1|.|16|TRBJ1-1|TRBV5-1
TGCGCCAGCAGTCCCCAGGGACAGGGGCCGGACACTGAAGCTTTCTTT
CASSPQGQGPDTEAFF
>TRBD2|.|16|TRBJ2-3|TRBV7-6
TGTGCCAGCAGCCGAAATAAGCGGGGTCGCACAGATACGCAGTATTTT
CASSRNKRGRTDTQYF
>.|.|17|TRBJ1-5|TRBV19
TGTGCCAGTAGTTGGTCAGGGGCTAAGTATAGCAATCAGCCCCAGCATTTT
CASSWSGAKYSNQPQHF
>.|.|12|TRBJ2-7|TRBV6-2/TRBV6-3
TGTGCCAGCAGCCGGATAACCTACGAGCAGTACTTC
CASSRITYEQYF
>TRBD2|.|15|TRBJ2-1|TRBV5-1
TGCGCCAGCAGCTACCTAGCGGGAGGTGCCAATGAGCAGTTCTTC
CASSYLAGGANEQFF
>TRBD1|.|13|TRBJ1-2|TRBV30
TGTGCCTGGACCGAGGGGACAGGGGGAGGCTACACCTTC
CAWTEGTGGGYTF
>.|.|14|TRBJ1-1|TRBV6-5
TGTGCCAGCAGCCTCGTTCACGGAGGCACTGAAGCTTTCTTT
CASSLVHGGTEAFF
>.|.|12|TRBJ1-5|TRBV11-2
TGTGCCAGCAGCGCATCAAATCAGCCCCAGCATTTT
CASSASNQPQHF
>.|.|17|TRBJ2-6|TRBV2
TGTGCCAGCATGGGGCCGGAACAAAGAGATGGGGCCAACGTCCTGACTTTC
CASMGPEQRDGANVLTF
>.|.|15|TRBJ1-1|TRBV5-6
TGTGCCAGCAGCGTCGGCGGATTCAGGAACACTGAAGCTTTCTTT
CASSVGGFRNTEAFF
>.|.|11|TRBJ2-7|TRBV7-2
TGTGCCAGCAGCTTAGTCTACGAGCAGTACTTC
CASSLVYEQYF
>.|few|13|TRBJ2-7|TRBV10-3
TGTGCCTCCGACGGGGGTCAGCACTACGAGCAGTACTTC
CASDGGQHYEQYF
>.|.|16|TRBJ1-4|TRBV27
TGTGCCAGCAGTTTATCAGGATTTGCAACTAATGAAAAACTGTTTTTT
CASSLSGFATNEKLFF
>.|.|13|TRBJ1-2|TRBV2
TGTGCCAGCAGTGAGGACAACACCTATGGCTACACCTTC
CASSEDNTYGYTF
>TRBD1|.|14|TRBJ2-5|TRBV6-5
TGTGCCAGCAGCCTCACAGGACAGGGAGAGACCCAGTACTTC
CASSLTGQGETQYF
>.|.|16|TRBJ2-1|TRBV5-4
TGTGCCAGCAGCTCGCACAGGGAGTTCTCCTACAATGAGCAGTTCTTC
CASSSHREFSYNEQFF
>.|.|16|TRBJ2-1|TRBV11-2
TGTGCCAGCAGCTCAAGGAGCGACAGCTCCTACAATGAGCAGTTCTTC
CASSSRSDSSYNEQFF
>TRBD1|.|13|TRBJ1-1|TRBV30
TGTGCCTGGGGCAAGACAGGGGCCACTGAAGCTTTCTTT
CAWGKTGATEAFF
>.|.|15|TRBJ1-5|TRBV28
TGTGCCAGCTTATCCCCTATAGAAGGCAATCAGCCCCAGCATTTT
CASLSPIEGNQPQHF
>TRBD1|.|13|TRBJ1-2|TRBV2
TGTGCCAGCAGGACGGACAGGGAATATGGCTACACCTTC
CASRTDREYGYTF
>TRBD1|.|14|TRBJ1-1|TRBV19
TGTGCCAGTAGTATGACAGGGTTGAACACTGAAGCTTTCTTT
CASSMTGLNTEAFF
>.|.|16|TRBJ2-3|TRBV24-1
TGTGCCACCAGTGATTCCGGATGGCTTAGCACAGATACGCAGTATTTT
CATSDSGWLSTDTQYF
>.|.|15|TRBJ1-5|TRBV4-1
TGCGCCAGCAGCCAATCCCCCTACGCCGATCAGCCCCAGCATTTT
CASSQSPYADQPQHF
>TRBD1|.|15|TRBJ2-7|TRBV6-5
TGTGCCAGCAGACCCTGGACAGGGTCTCCCACCGAGCAGTACTTC
CASRPWTGSPTEQYF
>TRBD2|.|19|TRBJ2-7|TRBV5-1
TGCGCCAGCAGCTTGGAGGCGCTTTCTGGGGTTGGCGGGGGAGTCGAGCAGTACTTC
CASSLEALSGVGGGVEQYF
>.|.|14|TRBJ1-5|TRBV5-8
TGTGCCAGCAGCTTGGCCAGTTTCAATCAGCCCCAGCATTTT
CASSLASFNQPQHF
>TRBD1|once|14|TRBJ1-5|TRBV6-6
TGTGCCAGCATTAAACAGGGGGTCAATCAGCCCCAGCATTTT
CASIKQGVNQPQHF
>.|.|14|TRBJ1-6|TRBV5-4
TGTGCCAGCAGCCGTACAGGGAGTTGGTCACCCCTCCACTTT
CASSRTGSWSPLHF
>.|.|13|TRBJ1-4|TRBV6-5
TGTGCCAGCAGTTACAGGGGAGGCCAGCCCCTGTTTTTT
CASSYRGGQPLFF
>.|.|15|TRBJ1-4|TRBV2
TGTGCCAGCAGTTGGATGCAGGGAGGGAGTGAAAAACTGTTTTTT
CASSWMQGGSEKLFF
>.|.|15|TRBJ2-6|TRBV6-5
TGTGCCAGCAGCCTACAGGGCTCTGGGGCCAACGTCCTGACTTTC
CASSLQGSGANVLTF
>.|.|17|TRBJ2-1|TRBV28
TGTGCCAGCAGTACCCACCCCCCTAGCGCCTCCTACAATGAGCAGTTCTTC
CASSTHPPSASYNEQFF
>.|once|15|TRBJ2-7|TRBV4-2
TGTGCCAGCAGCCAAGACCCTGGAGGGTCCTACGAGCAGTACTTC
CASSQDPGGSYEQYF
>TRBD1|.|15|TRBJ1-2|TRBV5-4
TGTGCCAGCAGCAATAGGACAGGGTGGAACTATGGCTACACCTTC
CASSNRTGWNYGYTF
>.|once|13|TRBJ1-1|TRBV14
TGTGCCAGCAGCCCGGAGGGGGGGGTTGTAGCTTTCTTT
CASSPEGGVVAFF
>.|.|15|TRBJ1-5|TRBV2
TGTGCCAGCAGGCCAGGATTTTATAGCAATCAGCCCCAGCATTTT
CASRPGFYSNQPQHF
>.|.|17|TRBJ1-1|TRBV9
TGTGCCAGCAGCGTAGCCGACAGCCCGAAAATGAACACTGAAGCTTTCTTT
CASSVADSPKMNTEAFF
>TRBD1|once|12|TRBJ1-2|TRBV6-5
TGTGCCAGCAGTTCGGGACAGTATGGCTACACCTTC
CASSSGQYGYTF
>TRBD1|.|15|TRBJ2-7|TRBV3-1/TRBV3-2
TGTGCCAGCAGTAGGGGGACAGGGGGCCGCTACGAGCAGTACTTC
CASSRGTGGRYEQYF
>.|.|13|TRBJ1-2|TRBV9
TGTGCCAGCAGCGTAACGGTATCCTATGGCTACACCTTC
CASSVTVSYGYTF
>.|.|11|TRBJ1-6|TRBV28
TGTGCCAGCAGTTATTCATCACCCCTCCACTTT
CASSYSSPLHF
>.|.|16|TRBJ2-5|TRBV28
TGTGCCAGCAGCCCCTCTCCTCGGGGGGCCTTGGAGACCCAGTACTTC
CASSPSPRGALETQYF
>.|.|14|TRBJ2-7|TRBV18
TGTGCCAGCTCACCAAATCCCAGCTCCTACGAGCAGTACTTC
CASSPNPSSYEQYF
>TRBD2|.|15|TRBJ2-3|TRBV16
TGTGCCAGCACCCCCCACGGGGGGGCTGCAGATACGCAGTATTTT
CASTPHGGAADTQYF
>.|few|15|TRBJ1-6|TRBV27
TGTGCCAGCAGTCCCCTCCTTGGGGGGGAGTCACCCCTCCACTTT
CASSPLLGGESPLHF
>.|.|17|TRBJ2-5|TRBV6-1
TGTGCCAGCAGTGTTGGGGGTCACGGGGTACTCAGAGAGACCCAGTACTTC
CASSVGGHGVLRETQYF
>.|.|14|TRBJ1-1|TRBV28
TGTGCCAGCAGTTTATGGGGCAGGGAAGGTGAAGCTTTCTTT
CASSLWGREGEAFF
>TRBD1|.|15|TRBJ2-5|TRBV19
TGTGCCAGTAGCCTCGGACAGGGGAGGGAAGAGACCCAGTACTTC
CASSLGQGREETQYF
>.|few|14|TRBJ1-1|TRBV7-2
TGTGCCAGCAGCTTCGTACGTGTGAACACTGAAGCTTTCTTT
CASSFVRVNTEAFF
>.|.|13|TRBJ1-6|TRBV18
TGTGCCAGCTCCGGAAATAGGAATTCACCCCTCCACTTT
CASSGNRNSPLHF
>.|.|16|TRBJ2-3|TRBV3-1/TRBV3-2
TGTGCCAGCAGCCAATGGGAGGCACACCCAACAGATACGCAGTATTTT
CASSQWEAHPTDTQYF